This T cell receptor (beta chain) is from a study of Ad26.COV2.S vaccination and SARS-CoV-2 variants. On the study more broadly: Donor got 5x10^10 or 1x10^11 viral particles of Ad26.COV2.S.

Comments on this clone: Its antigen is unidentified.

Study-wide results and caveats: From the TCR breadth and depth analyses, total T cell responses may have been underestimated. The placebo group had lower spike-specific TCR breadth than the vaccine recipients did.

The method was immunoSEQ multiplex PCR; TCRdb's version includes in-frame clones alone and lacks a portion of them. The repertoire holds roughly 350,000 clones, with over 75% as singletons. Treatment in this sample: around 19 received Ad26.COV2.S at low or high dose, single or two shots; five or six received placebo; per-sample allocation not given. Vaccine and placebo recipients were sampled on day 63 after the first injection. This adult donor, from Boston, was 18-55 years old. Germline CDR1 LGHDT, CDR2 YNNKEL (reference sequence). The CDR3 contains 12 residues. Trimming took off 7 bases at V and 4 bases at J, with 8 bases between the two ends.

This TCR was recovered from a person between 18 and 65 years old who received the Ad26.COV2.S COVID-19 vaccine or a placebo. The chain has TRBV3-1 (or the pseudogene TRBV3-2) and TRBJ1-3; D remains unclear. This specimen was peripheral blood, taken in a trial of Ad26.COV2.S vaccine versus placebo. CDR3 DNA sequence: TGTGCCAGCACGGGGTCCGGAAACACCATATATTTT. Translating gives CASTGSGNTIYF.